These 9 T cell receptor beta chains were sequenced from one sample in a study of shared clonotypes between healthy human individuals. Profiled with immunoSEQ multiplex PCR; TCRdb holds only in-frame clones, not every one. The sample has about 2.4 million clones, 80% to 95% seen once; the top ten hold approximately 0.37%. Sequenced input: naive CD4+ T cells from PBMCs. The subset here: CD45RA+ positively selected. All receptors come from a man between 18 and 29 years old in good health. Some clones in this sample may be carry-over from other donors' samples.

Points on this clone: Other DNA sequences within the sample encode an identical CDR3. This chain joins TRBV5-1 and TRBJ1-1; D perhaps matches TRBD1 (5 bases). With 0 bases removed from V and 3 bases from J, the gap between germline ends came to 9 bases. The CDR3 runs 14 residues. Germline V CDR1 and CDR2: SGHRS, YFSETQ. The CDR3 loop is CASSLAGGYTEAFF. CDR3 nucleotides: TGCGCCAGCAGCTTGGCCGGGGGGTACACTGAAGCTTTCTTT.

This rearrangement joins TRBV11-1 to TRBJ2-5; tentatively, D is TRBD1 or TRBD2 (5 bases each). The CDR3 is 15 amino acids. Germline lookup yields CDR1 SGHAT and CDR2 FQDESV (reference sequence). Trimming took off 5 bases at V and 3 bases at J, with 16 bases between the two ends. The CDR3 is CASSTQWDREETQYF. The CDR3 nucleotides are TGTGCCAGCAGCACCCAGTGGGACCGAGAAGAGACCCAGTACTTC.

This rearrangement joins TRBV2 to TRBJ1-3; no firm D call. V lost 7 bases, J lost 4 bases, and 8 bases lay in between. Germline loops: CDR1 SNHLY, CDR2 FYNNEI. The CDR3 covers 12 residues. The CDR3 DNA is TGTGCCAGCAAAGAGCGGGGAAACACCATATATTTT. Its translation: CASKERGNTIYF.

The V call is TRBV27, the J call TRBJ2-3, with D perhaps matching TRBD2 (5 bases). Germline lookup yields CDR1 MNHEY and CDR2 SMNVEV (reference sequence). The ends were cut back, 6 bases at V and 2 bases at J, with 12 bases in the middle. The length of the CDR3 is 14 residues. CDR3 sequence: CASRISGFTDTQYF. For the CDR3, the DNA is TGTGCCAGCAGGATAAGCGGATTCACAGATACGCAGTATTTT.

The V and J genes are TRBV14 and TRBJ2-7, with D possibly being TRBD1 (6 bases). Germline CDR1 SGHDN, CDR2 FVKESK. The CDR3 has 22 residues. Trimming cost V 4 bases and J 4 bases, with 38 bases left between them. CDR3 loop: CASSRNSIQGPTILGVFYEQYF. CDR3 nucleotide sequence: TGTGCCAGCAGCCGAAATTCCATACAGGGCCCCACGATATTGGGGGTCTTTTACGAGCAGTACTTC. Full variable domain (rest looked up from reference TRBV14 and TRBJ2-7): EAGVTQFPSHSVIEKGQTVTLRCDPISGHDNLYWYRRVMGKEIKFLLHFVKESKQDESGMPNNRFLAERTGGTYSTLKVQPAELEDSGVYFCASSRNSIQGPTILGVFYEQYFGPGTRLTVT.

Notes on this clone: Distinct nucleotide sequences in the sample also encode this CDR3. This chain uses TRBV18 with TRBJ2-7; possible D gene TRBD1, 6 bases. CDR1 and CDR2 from the germline V gene are KGHSH and LQKENI. Trimming left V 3 bases short and J 0 bases short, with 9 bases between. The CDR3 length is 14 residues. CDR3 nucleotide sequence: TGTGCCAGCTCACCCGGGACATCCTCCTACGAGCAGTACTTC. Translated, it gives CASSPGTSSYEQYF.

The V and J genes are TRBV4-1 and TRBJ1-4; TRBD1 is a possible D gene (5 bases). The CDR3 runs 15 residues. The V end lost 3 bases, the J end lost 7 bases, and 15 bases lay between the germline ends. Germline V CDR1 and CDR2: MGHRA, YSYEKL. The DNA of the CDR3 is TGCGCCAGCAGCCAGGCCGGGACTTTGCGTGAAAAACTGTTTTTT. Its protein product is CASSQAGTLREKLFF.

For the CDR3, the DNA is TGTGCCAGCCACTCGGCAAACACCATATATTTT. Its protein is CASHSANTIYF. The chain couples TRBV6-6 to TRBJ1-3; no clear D. Germline assignment: CDR1 MNHNY and CDR2 SVGAGI (reference sequence). V was clipped by 8 bases and J by 6 bases, with 8 bases between them. The CDR3 covers 11 residues.

J is TRBJ2-1 and V is TRBV7-9; no reliable D call. The V and J ends lost 2 bases and 7 bases respectively, with 18 bases between them. Germline V gene sequence: CDR1 SEHNR, CDR2 FQNEAQ (reference sequence). The CDR3 is 16 residues long. DNA for the CDR3: TGTGCCAGCAGCTTAAATTCCGGGCGGCTTATGAATGAGCAGTTCTTC. Encoded protein: CASSLNSGRLMNEQFF.